This T cell receptor (beta chain) emerged from a study of T cells after yellow fever vaccination. The wider study: With SMART-Seq v4 Ultra Low Input, the fractions containing low cell numbers were prepared.

V was trimmed by 5 bases and J by 1 base, leaving 11 bases between them. Germline V gives CDR1 MDHEN, CDR2 SYDVKM. There are 14 residues in the CDR3. This clonotype showed up many times. Its antigen is not identified. 5'RACE template switching generated TCR cDNA, adding a universal primer site and UMIs. A single record per CDR3 protein comes from TCRdb applying MiXCR to the 5' RACE reads. The sample yields some 300,000 distinct CDR3 sequences, 7.5% to 9.5% seen once. Study results and caveats: Clones from primary vaccination mostly reappeared after the booster (around 96% CD4, over 85% CD8).

The sequence was collected from a young man who received the YFV17D yellow fever vaccine. Material: CD4+ T cells sorted from PBMCs, obtained 5 days after the yellow fever booster vaccination. V is TRBV28 and J is TRBJ2-5; unclear D gene. The DNA for the CDR3 is TGTGCCAGCAGTGCTGCTTCCTCCCAAGAGACCCAGTACTTC. As protein: CASSAASSQETQYF.